This TCR beta chain appears in the sequencing data of a study of HIV-infected children after antiretroviral therapy interruption. The TCR library was built from RNA with a 3' RACE protocol and unique molecular identifiers. TCRdb processed the 3' RACE reads anew with MiXCR; each CDR3 protein has one entry. The table lists about 89,000 distinct CDR3 sequences, about 6.9% of them singletons. The treatment: PENTA 11 planned treatment interruption arm or continuous ART arm. This clonotype was seen ten or more times. Looked up from germline, CDR1 is LGHDT and CDR2 is YNNKEL (reference sequence). The CDR3 is 15 amino acids. With 0 bases removed from V and 1 base from J, the gap between germline ends came to 8 bases.

This sequence was found in a pool of human donors with HIV. The chain joins TRBV3-1 to TRBJ2-3; D possibly corresponds to TRBD2 (6 bases). The specimen comprised CD45RA+ CD4+ T cells from PBMCs, pooled from several time points, sampled from a donor given antiretroviral therapy, either interrupted or continuous. Stated subset: naive CD4+ CD45RA+ CD45RO- T cells. The CDR3 DNA reads TGTGCCAGCAGCCAAGATCCTAGCGGCACAGATACGCAGTATTTT. Its translation: CASSQDPSGTDTQYF.